This TCR beta chain appears in the sequencing data of a study of T cells after somatic rescue of genetic block. Germline V gene sequence: CDR1 SGHVS, CDR2 FNYEAQ. This CDR3 region has 16 residues. V was shortened by 4 bases and J by 3 bases, with 16 bases between the two germline ends. Produced via immunoSEQ multiplex PCR; TCRdb's table is partial and in-frame only. The sample contains approximately 70,000 clones, more than 75% of which appear only once. The sequence came from a man aged 30 to 39. The specimen sequenced was peripheral blood mononuclear cells (PBMCs). This chain links TRBV7-6 with TRBJ2-1; possible D gene TRBD2, 6 bases. The chain's CDR3 is CASSYPAGGVYNEQFF. The CDR3, as DNA: TGTGCCAGCAGCTACCCCGCCGGCGGGGTCTACAATGAGCAGTTCTTC.